What follows are 23 T cell receptor beta chains derived from one specimen sequenced in a study of CD8 T cells in Susac syndrome. After extraction with the RNeasy kit, roughly 0.5 to 1 ug of the RNA was reverse transcribed using random hexamers. From the immunoSEQ multiplex PCR reads, TCRdb called clonotypes with MiXCR, one entry per CDR3 protein. The data show about 300,000 distinct CDR3 sequences, roughly 85% seen once. The sample comprised CD8+ T cells from PBMCs. Receptors were obtained from a human donor with multiple sclerosis.

This clonotype was counted a few times. The chain couples TRBV29-1 to TRBJ2-7; maybe TRBD2 (5 bases). Germline CDR1 and CDR2: SQVTM and ANQGSEA. This CDR3 is built from 13 residues. V was cut by 7 bases and J by 0 bases, with 13 bases left in between. The CDR3 bases are TGCAGCGCCCAAGATGGGAGCTCCTACGAGCAGTACTTC. This codes for CSAQDGSSYEQYF.

The chain links TRBV9 to TRBJ2-7; TRBD2 agrees at 11 bases. After removal of 3 bases from V and 4 bases from J, the junction contained 3 bases not matched to a gene. The CDR3 length is 14 residues. Germline lookup yields CDR1 SGDLS and CDR2 YYNGEE. Written as DNA, the CDR3 is TGTGCCAGCAGCGCTTGGACTAGCGGGTACGAGCAGTACTTC. This translates into CASSAWTSGYEQYF.

The chain combines TRBV4-1 with TRBJ2-7; TRBD1 or TRBD2 may be the D gene (5 bases each). CDR1 and CDR2 from the germline V gene are MGHRA and YSYEKL. This CDR3 spans 12 amino acids. With 3 bases removed from V and 6 bases from J, the gap between germline ends came to 9 bases. The CDR3 region is CASSQAGTEQYF. The CDR3 DNA reads as TGCGCCAGCAGCCAGGCAGGGACCGAGCAGTACTTC.

This clonotype was found once. The chain combines TRBV19 with TRBJ2-4; either TRBD1 or TRBD2 may fit D (5 bases each). Germline-derived CDR1 and CDR2 are LNHDA and SQIVND (reference sequence). V was pared by 7 bases and J by 8 bases, with 18 bases between. The CDR3 runs 14 residues. The CDR3 DNA sequence: TGTGCCAGTAATTCCGGGACCCTCCGGTACATTCAGTACTTC. Translation: CASNSGTLRYIQYF.

A few counts support this clonotype. V usage is TRBV7-9 and J usage is TRBJ2-7, with TRBD2 matching 9 bases. V dropped 3 bases and J dropped 5; count of bases not matched to a gene: 5. CDR1 and CDR2 (germline): SEHNR, FQNEAQ (reference sequence). The CDR3 covers 14 residues. The CDR3 nucleotides read TGTGCCAGCAGCTTGGGCGGGAGGGCCCACGAGCAGTACTTC. Translation: CASSLGGRAHEQYF.

The V gene is TRBV2, the J gene TRBJ2-7; 8 bases match TRBD1. V shed 6 bases and J 4 bases; nucleotides not matched to a gene: 8. Germline V CDR1 and CDR2: SNHLY, FYNNEI. The CDR3 sequence is 14 residues long. CDR3 residues: CASSDPGQEYEQYF. Here the CDR3 DNA reads TGTGCCAGCAGCGATCCGGGACAGGAGTACGAGCAGTACTTC.

This clonotype was seen once. The V gene is TRBV5-6, the J gene TRBJ1-2; no firm D call. Germline-derived CDR1 and CDR2 are SGHDT and YYEEEE. This CDR3 comprises 14 residues. V was trimmed by 4 bases and J by 8 bases, leaving 18 bases between them. In DNA, the CDR3 is TGTGCCAGCAGCCCCGGGAGCTCTTTGGCCGGCTACACCTTC. This sequence encodes CASSPGSSLAGYTF.

This clonotype was recorded only once. The chain combines TRBV4-3 with TRBJ2-2, with 8 bases aligning to TRBD1. Germline V CDR1 and CDR2: LGHNA, YSLEER. The CDR3 contains 17 residues. The J segment lost 6 bases and the V segment lost 1 base, leaving 10 bases of the junction unmatched. The DNA for the CDR3 is TGCGCCAGCAGCCAAGCCCGCGACAGGGGCTCACCCGGGGAGCTGTTTTTT. This translates into CASSQARDRGSPGELFF.

Only one count was recorded for this clonotype. The rearrangement joins TRBV20-1 to TRBJ1-5; 7 bases agree with TRBD1. CDR1 is DFQATT, CDR2 SNEGSKA, per germline (reference sequence). V lost 5 bases, J lost 0 bases, and 10 bases stayed unmatched. The CDR3 is 16 amino acids. In DNA, the CDR3 is TGCAGTGCTGAAGGGGGCACAGCGGATAGCAATCAGCCCCAGCATTTT. This encodes CSAEGGTADSNQPQHF.

The rearrangement joins TRBV19 to TRBJ1-1; tentative D call: TRBD1 (5 bases). Trimming removed 5 bases from V and 0 bases from J, with 13 bases in between. CDR1 is LNHDA and CDR2 is SQIVND in the germline V gene (reference sequence). The CDR3 totals 15 residues. The CDR3 here is CASSPSGGVNTEAFF. The CDR3 bases are TGTGCCAGTAGTCCTAGTGGGGGGGTGAACACTGAAGCTTTCTTT. Using reference TRBV19 and TRBJ1-1 for the parts outside the CDR3, the full variable domain is DGGITQSPKYLFRKEGQNVTLSCEQNLNHDAMYWYRQDPGQGLRLIYYSQIVNDFQKGDIAEGYSVSREKKESFPLTVTSAQKNPTAFYLCASSPSGGVNTEAFFGQGTRLTVV.

Note on this clonotype: An end of the junction does not agree with germline; a read error may underlie this. This rearrangement joins TRBV5-6 to TRBJ1-2; D ambiguous. Germline lookup yields CDR1 SGHDT and CDR2 YYEEEE. The CDR3 covers 13 residues. The CDR3 spells CASMRQGDYSYTF. In DNA form, the CDR3 reads TGTGCCAGCATGCGACAAGGTGACTATAGCTACACCTTC.

The chain combines TRBV29-1 with TRBJ2-1; 7 bases map to TRBD2. Per the germline V gene, CDR1 is SQVTM and CDR2 is ANQGSEA. The length of the CDR3 is 15 residues. V was pared by 2 bases and J by 4 bases, with 8 bases of the junction left unmatched. As DNA, the CDR3 is TGCAGCGTTGAAATGGGGGAGGGACTATACAATGAGCAGTTCTTC. As protein: CSVEMGEGLYNEQFF.

Note on this clonotype: The CDR3 carries no conserved terminal phenylalanine or tryptophan, so it likely arises from a read error. The chain combines TRBV9 with TRBJ1-2; 7 nucleotides agree with TRBD1. The V gene's germline CDR1 is SGDLS and CDR2 YYNGEE. V gave up 4 bases and J gave up 0 bases; unmatched junction bases: 6. The CDR3 loop spans 15 amino acids. This CDR3 reads CASSTRTGANYGYTL. In DNA, the CDR3 is TGTGCCAGCAGCACCAGGACAGGCGCTAACTATGGCTACACCCTC.

The chain has TRBV18 and TRBJ2-7, with no clear D. Looked up from germline, CDR1 is KGHSH and CDR2 is LQKENI. CDR3 length: 13 residues. The ends were cut back, 1 base at V and 3 bases at J, with 7 bases in the middle. The CDR3: CASSPLDGYEQYF. Written as DNA, the CDR3 is TGTGCCAGCTCACCACTCGACGGCTACGAGCAGTACTTC.

This clonotype was observed a handful of times. The J gene is TRBJ1-5, the V gene TRBV11-2, with D unresolved. The CDR3 sequence is 14 residues long. Per the germline V gene, CDR1 is SGHAT and CDR2 is FQNNGV. Trimming left V 3 bases short and J 1 base short, with 7 bases between. CDR3: CASSFFDSNQPQHF. The CDR3 DNA sequence: TGTGCCAGCAGCTTCTTCGACAGCAATCAGCCCCAGCATTTT. Variable domain in full (rest from reference TRBV11-2 and TRBJ1-5): EAGVAQSPRYKIIEKRQSVAFWCNPISGHATLYWYQQILGQGPKLLIQFQNNGVVDDSQLPKDRFSAERLKGVDSTLKIQPAKLEDSAVYLCASSFFDSNQPQHFGDGTRLSIL.

CDR3 DNA sequence: TGTGCCAGCAGTTACAAAATCTCTGGGGCCAACGTCCTGACTTTC. This encodes CASSYKISGANVLTF. The gene calls are TRBV6-2 or TRBV6-3 and TRBJ2-6; no firm D call. The CDR3 has 15 residues. The germline V gene encodes CDR1 MNHEY and CDR2 SVGEGT. V lost 2 bases, J lost 0 bases, and 5 bases lay in between.

The V gene is TRBV4-3, the J gene TRBJ1-2; TRBD1 matches at 7 bases. This CDR3 has 16 residues. J was trimmed by 7 bases and V by 1 base; bases with no gene match: 12. The germline CDR1 and CDR2 sequences are LGHNA and YSLEER. CDR3 in amino acids: CASSQVPGQPWSGYTF. The CDR3 DNA is TGCGCCAGCAGCCAAGTCCCGGGACAGCCCTGGAGTGGCTACACCTTC.

The genes are TRBV25-1 and TRBJ1-2, with a tentative D call TRBD1 (6 bases). Germline assignment: CDR1 MGHDK and CDR2 SYGVNS. This CDR3 has 11 residues. For the CDR3, the DNA is TGTGGGACGAGAACAGGGTTAGGCTACACCTTC. Encoded protein: CGTRTGLGYTF.

The chain employs TRBV4-3 and TRBJ1-5; no reliable D call. Deletions cut 0 bases from V and 7 bases from J, with 7 bases between. Per the germline V gene, CDR1 is LGHNA and CDR2 is YSLEER. This CDR3 region has 13 residues. DNA for the CDR3: TGCGCCAGCAGCCAAGAGCGGACCCAGCCCCAGCATTTT. Its protein is CASSQERTQPQHF.

This clonotype came up once. The chain couples TRBV27 to TRBJ2-7; D remains unclear. The CDR3 runs 16 residues. Germline lookup yields CDR1 MNHEY and CDR2 SMNVEV (reference sequence). The V gene lost 0 bases and the J gene lost 0 bases, with 12 bases spanning the gap. CDR3: CASSLSRTLSSYEQYF. In DNA, the CDR3 is TGTGCCAGCAGTTTATCTCGAACGCTGAGCTCCTACGAGCAGTACTTC.

The chain has TRBV6-2 or TRBV6-3 and TRBJ2-3; D not certain. This CDR3 is 13 amino acids long. Germline V CDR1 and CDR2: MNHEY, SVGEGT. V lost 0 bases and J lost 4, with 5 bases in between. For the CDR3, the DNA is TGTGCCAGCAGTTACTCGAAGGCAGATACGCAGTATTTT. Translation: CASSYSKADTQYF.

The rearrangement links TRBV7-9 to TRBJ1-2; D uncertain. This CDR3 spans 15 amino acids. Germline assignment: CDR1 SEHNR and CDR2 FQNEAQ (reference sequence). V was trimmed by 5 bases and J by 4 bases, leaving 17 bases between them. The CDR3 DNA follows: TGTGCCAGCAGCCACCCTCCGGACGGACTCTATGGCTACACCTTC. Amino acids: CASSHPPDGLYGYTF.

The chain employs TRBV5-6 and TRBJ2-1; the D is unclear. The CDR3 contains 15 residues. The germline gives CDR1 SGHDT, CDR2 YYEEEE. V lost 4 bases, J lost 9 bases, and 20 bases lay in between. CDR3 nucleotides: TGTGCCAGCAGCGGAACCCAGTGTCCGAGCGTTGAGCAGTTCTTC. Translated: CASSGTQCPSVEQFF.